This T cell receptor beta chain was profiled in a study of T cell responses to AZD1222 COVID-19 vaccine. Sequenced by immunoSEQ multiplex PCR; TCRdb stores in-frame clones only, minus some. The table lists more than 110,000 clones, 70% to 90% of them singletons. Findings and limits, study-wide: Donors were mostly white British, more females; clonal diversity possibly underestimated.

Concerning this clone itself: As yet, its antigen is unknown.

V lost 2 bases, J lost 0 bases, and 8 bases lay in between. The CDR3 extends over 14 amino acids. CDR1 and CDR2 from the germline V gene are SGHDT and YYEEEE. The receptor comes from an adult in good health. The chain joins TRBV5-6 to TRBJ1-1; D remains ambiguous. The input for sequencing was peripheral blood, taken on day 0 of AZD1222 vaccination. CDR3 bases: TGTGCCAGCAGCTTACCGTACATGAACACTGAAGCTTTCTTT. It encodes CASSLPYMNTEAFF.